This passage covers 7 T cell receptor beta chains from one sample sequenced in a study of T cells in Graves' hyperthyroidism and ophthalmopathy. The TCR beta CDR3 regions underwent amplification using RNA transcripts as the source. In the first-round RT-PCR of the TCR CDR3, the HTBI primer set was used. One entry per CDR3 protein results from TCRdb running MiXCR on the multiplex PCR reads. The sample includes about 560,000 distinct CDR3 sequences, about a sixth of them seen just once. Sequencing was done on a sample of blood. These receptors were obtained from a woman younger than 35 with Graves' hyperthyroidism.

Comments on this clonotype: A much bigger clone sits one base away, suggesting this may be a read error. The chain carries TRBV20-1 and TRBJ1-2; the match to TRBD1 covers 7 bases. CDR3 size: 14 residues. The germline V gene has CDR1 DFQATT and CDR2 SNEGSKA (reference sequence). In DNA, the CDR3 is TGCAGTGCTAGGCAACAGGGGACTAACTATGGCTACGCCTTC. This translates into CSARQQGTNYGYAF.

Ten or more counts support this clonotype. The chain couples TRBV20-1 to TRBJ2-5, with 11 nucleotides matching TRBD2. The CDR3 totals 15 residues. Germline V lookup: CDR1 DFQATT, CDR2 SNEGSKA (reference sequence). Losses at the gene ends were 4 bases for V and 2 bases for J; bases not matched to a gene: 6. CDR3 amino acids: CSATGTSGLQETQYF. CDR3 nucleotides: TGCAGTGCTACCGGGACTAGCGGCCTTCAAGAGACCCAGTACTTC.

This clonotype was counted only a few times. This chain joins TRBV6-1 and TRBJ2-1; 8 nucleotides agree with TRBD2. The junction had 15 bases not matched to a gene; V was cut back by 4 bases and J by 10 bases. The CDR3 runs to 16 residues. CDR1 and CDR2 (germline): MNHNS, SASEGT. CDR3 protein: CASSGRTSLSRAEQFF. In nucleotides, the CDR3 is TGTGCCAGCAGTGGAAGGACTAGCCTTTCCCGAGCGGAGCAGTTCTTC.

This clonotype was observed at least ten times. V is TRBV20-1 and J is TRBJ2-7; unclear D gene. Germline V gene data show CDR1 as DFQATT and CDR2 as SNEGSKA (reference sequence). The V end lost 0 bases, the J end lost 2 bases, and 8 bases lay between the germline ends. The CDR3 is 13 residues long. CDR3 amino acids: CSAREGSPYEQYF. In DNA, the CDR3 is TGCAGTGCTAGAGAGGGGTCCCCCTACGAGCAGTACTTC.

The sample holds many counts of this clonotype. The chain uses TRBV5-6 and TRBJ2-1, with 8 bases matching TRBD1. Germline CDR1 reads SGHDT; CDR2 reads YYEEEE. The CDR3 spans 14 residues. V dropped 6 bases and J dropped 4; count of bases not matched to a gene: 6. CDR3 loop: CASNRDRRYNEQFF. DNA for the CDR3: TGTGCCAGCAACCGGGACAGGAGATACAATGAGCAGTTCTTC.

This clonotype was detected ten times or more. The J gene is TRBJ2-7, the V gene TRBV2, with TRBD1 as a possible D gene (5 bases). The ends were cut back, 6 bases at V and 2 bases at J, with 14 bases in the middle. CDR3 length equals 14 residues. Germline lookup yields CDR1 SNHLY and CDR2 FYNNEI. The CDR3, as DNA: TGTGCCAGCAGAGGACACAGCCAAACCTACGAGCAGTACTTC. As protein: CASRGHSQTYEQYF. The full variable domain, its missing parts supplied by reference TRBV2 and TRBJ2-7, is EPEVTQTPSHQVTQMGQEVILRCVPISNHLYFYWYRQILGQKVEFLVSFYNNEISEKSEIFDDQFSVERPDGSNFTLKIRSTKLEDSAMYFCASRGHSQTYEQYFGPGTRLTVT.

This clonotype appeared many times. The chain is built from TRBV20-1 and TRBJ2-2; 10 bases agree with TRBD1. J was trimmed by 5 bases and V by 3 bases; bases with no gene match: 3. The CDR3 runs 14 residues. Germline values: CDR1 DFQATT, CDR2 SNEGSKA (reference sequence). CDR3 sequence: CSASRDRGTGELFF. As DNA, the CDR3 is TGCAGTGCTAGCAGGGACAGGGGAACCGGGGAGCTGTTTTTT.